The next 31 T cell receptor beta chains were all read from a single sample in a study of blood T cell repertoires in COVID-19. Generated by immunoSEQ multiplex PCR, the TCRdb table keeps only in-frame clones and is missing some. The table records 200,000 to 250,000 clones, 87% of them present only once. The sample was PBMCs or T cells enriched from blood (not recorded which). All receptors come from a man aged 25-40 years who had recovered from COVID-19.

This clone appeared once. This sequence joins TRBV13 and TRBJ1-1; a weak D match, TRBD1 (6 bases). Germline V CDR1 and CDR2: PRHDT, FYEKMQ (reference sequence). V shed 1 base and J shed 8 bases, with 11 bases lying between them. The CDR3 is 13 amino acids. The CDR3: CASSLETDREAFF. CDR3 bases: TGTGCCAGCAGCTTAGAGACCGACAGGGAAGCTTTCTTT.

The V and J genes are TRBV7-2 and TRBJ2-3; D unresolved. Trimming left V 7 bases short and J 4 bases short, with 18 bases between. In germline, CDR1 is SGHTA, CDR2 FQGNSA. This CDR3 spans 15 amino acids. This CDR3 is CASILLPGASDTQYF. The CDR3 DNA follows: TGTGCCAGCATCCTCCTACCTGGAGCCTCAGATACGCAGTATTTT.

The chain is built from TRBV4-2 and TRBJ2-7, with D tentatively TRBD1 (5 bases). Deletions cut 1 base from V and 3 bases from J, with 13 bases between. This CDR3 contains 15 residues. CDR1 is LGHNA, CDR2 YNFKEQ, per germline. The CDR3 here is CASSQVLAGFYEQYF. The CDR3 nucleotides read TGTGCCAGCAGCCAAGTTTTGGCAGGGTTCTACGAGCAGTACTTC.

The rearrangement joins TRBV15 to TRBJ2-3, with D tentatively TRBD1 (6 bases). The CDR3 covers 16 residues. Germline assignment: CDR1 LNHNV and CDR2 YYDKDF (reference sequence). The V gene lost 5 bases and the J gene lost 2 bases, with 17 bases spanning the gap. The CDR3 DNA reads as TGTGCCACCAGCGAAAAAGTACAGGGACCCACAGATACGCAGTATTTT. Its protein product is CATSEKVQGPTDTQYF.

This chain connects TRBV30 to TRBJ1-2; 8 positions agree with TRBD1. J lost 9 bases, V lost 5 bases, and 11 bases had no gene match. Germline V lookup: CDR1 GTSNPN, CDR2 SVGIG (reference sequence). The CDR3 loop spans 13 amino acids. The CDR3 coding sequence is TGTGCCTGGGGCGACAGGGGAGTTTCACGCTACACCTTC. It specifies CAWGDRGVSRYTF.

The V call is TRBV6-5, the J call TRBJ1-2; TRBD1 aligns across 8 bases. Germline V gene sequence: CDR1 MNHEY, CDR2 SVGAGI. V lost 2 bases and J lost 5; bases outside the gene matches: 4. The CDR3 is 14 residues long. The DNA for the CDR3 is TGTGCCAGCAGTTACGGGGGACAGGCATATGGCTACACCTTC. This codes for CASSYGGQAYGYTF.

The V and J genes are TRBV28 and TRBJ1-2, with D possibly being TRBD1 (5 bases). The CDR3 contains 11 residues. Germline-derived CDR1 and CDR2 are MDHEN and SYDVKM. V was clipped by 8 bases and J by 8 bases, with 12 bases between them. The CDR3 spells CASQNRNGYTF. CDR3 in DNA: TGTGCCAGCCAGAACAGGAACGGCTACACCTTC.

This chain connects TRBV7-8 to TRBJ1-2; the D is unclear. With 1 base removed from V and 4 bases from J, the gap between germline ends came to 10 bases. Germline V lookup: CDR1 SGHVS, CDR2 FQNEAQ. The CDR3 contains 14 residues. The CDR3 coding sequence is TGTGCCAGCAGCTTAGTGCCAGAGGTCTATGGCTACACCTTC. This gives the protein CASSLVPEVYGYTF.

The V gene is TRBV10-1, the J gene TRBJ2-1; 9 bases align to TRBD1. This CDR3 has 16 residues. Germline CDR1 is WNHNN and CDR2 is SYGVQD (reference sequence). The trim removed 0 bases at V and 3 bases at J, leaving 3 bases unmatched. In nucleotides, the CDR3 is TGCGCCAGCAGTGAGTCCGGGACAGGGTACTACAATGAGCAGTTCTTC. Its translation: CASSESGTGYYNEQFF.

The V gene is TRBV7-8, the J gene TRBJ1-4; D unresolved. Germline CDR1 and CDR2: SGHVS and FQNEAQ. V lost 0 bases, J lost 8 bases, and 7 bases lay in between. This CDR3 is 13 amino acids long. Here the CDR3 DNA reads TGTGCCAGCAGCTTAGCACCCGGGGAAAAACTGTTTTTT. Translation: CASSLAPGEKLFF. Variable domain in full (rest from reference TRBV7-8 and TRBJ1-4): GAGVSQSPRYKVAKRGQDVALRCDPISGHVSLFWYQQALGQGPEFLTYFQNEAQLDKSGLPSDRFFAERPEGSVSTLKIQRTQQEDSAVYLCASSLAPGEKLFFGSGTQLSVL.

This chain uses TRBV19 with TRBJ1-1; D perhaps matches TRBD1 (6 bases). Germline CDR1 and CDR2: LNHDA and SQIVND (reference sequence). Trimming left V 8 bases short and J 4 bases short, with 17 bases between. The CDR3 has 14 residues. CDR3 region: CASRKGEKFTEAFF. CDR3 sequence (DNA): TGTGCCAGTCGGAAGGGGGAGAAGTTCACTGAAGCTTTCTTT.

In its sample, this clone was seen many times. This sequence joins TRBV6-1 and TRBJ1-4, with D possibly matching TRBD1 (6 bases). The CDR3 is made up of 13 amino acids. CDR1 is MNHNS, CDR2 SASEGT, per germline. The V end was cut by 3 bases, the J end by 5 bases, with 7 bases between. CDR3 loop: CASSDRGNEKLFF. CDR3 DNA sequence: TGTGCCAGCAGTGACAGGGGAAATGAAAAACTGTTTTTT.

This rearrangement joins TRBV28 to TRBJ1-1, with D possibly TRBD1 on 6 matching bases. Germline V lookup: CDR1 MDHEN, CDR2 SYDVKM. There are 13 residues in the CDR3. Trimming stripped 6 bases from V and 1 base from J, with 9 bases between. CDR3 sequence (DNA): TGTGCCAGCAGGATGGGACAGAACACTGAAGCTTTCTTT. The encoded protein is CASRMGQNTEAFF.

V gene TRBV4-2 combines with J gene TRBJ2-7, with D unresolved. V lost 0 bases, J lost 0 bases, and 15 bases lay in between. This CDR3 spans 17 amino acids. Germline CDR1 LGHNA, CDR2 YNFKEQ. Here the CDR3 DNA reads TGTGCCAGCAGCCAAGAGGGTGGCAGGCCTTACTCCTACGAGCAGTACTTC. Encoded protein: CASSQEGGRPYSYEQYF.

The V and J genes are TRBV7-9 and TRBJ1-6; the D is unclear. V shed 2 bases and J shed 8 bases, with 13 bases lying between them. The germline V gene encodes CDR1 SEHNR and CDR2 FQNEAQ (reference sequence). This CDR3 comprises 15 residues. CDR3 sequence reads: CASSLSKVGDSPLHF. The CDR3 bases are TGTGCCAGCAGCTTATCGAAGGTCGGGGATTCACCCCTCCACTTT.

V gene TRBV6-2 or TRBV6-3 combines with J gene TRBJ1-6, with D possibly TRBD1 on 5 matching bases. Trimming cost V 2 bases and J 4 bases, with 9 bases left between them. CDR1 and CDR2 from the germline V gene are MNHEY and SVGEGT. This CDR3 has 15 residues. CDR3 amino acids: CASSYGAGYNSPLHF. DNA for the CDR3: TGTGCCAGCAGTTACGGTGCAGGGTATAATTCACCCCTCCACTTT.

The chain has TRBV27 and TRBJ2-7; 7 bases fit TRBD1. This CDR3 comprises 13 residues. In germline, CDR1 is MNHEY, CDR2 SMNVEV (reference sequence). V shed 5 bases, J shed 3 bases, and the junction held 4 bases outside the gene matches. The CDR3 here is CASSGGQHYEQYF. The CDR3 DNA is TGTGCCAGCAGTGGGGGACAGCACTACGAGCAGTACTTC.

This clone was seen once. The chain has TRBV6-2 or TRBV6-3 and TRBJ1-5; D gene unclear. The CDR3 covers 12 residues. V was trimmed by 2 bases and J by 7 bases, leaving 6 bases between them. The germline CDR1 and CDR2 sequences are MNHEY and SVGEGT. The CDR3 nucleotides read TGTGCCAGCAGTTACCATGGCCAGCCCCAGCATTTT. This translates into CASSYHGQPQHF.

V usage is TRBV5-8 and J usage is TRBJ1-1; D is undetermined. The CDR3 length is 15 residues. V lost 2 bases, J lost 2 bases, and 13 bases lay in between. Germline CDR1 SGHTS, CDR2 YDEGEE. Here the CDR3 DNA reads TGTGCCAGCAGCTTTGGAGGCGCAGTCAACACTGAAGCTTTCTTT. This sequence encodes CASSFGGAVNTEAFF.

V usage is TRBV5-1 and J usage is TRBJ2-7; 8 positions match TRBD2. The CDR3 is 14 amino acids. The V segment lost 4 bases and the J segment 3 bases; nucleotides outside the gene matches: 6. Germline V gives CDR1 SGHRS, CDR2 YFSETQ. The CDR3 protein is CASSTGLVGYEQYF. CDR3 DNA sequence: TGCGCCAGCAGCACGGGACTAGTGGGCTACGAGCAGTACTTC.

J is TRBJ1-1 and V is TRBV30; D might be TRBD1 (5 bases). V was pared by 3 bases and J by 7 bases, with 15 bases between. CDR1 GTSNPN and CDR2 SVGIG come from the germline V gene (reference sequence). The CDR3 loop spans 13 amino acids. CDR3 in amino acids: CAWSTFDSLEAFF. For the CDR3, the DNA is TGTGCCTGGAGCACCTTTGACAGCCTTGAAGCTTTCTTT.

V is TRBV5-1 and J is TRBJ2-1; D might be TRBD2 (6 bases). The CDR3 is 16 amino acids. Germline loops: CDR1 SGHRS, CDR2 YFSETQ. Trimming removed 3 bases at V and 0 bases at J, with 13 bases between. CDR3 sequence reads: CASSSWRESSYNEQFF. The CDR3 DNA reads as TGCGCCAGCAGCTCGTGGAGGGAATCCTCCTACAATGAGCAGTTCTTC.

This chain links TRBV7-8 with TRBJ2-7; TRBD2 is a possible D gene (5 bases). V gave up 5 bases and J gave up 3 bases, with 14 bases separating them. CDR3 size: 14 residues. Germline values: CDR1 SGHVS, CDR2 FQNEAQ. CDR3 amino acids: CASSPQDGDYEQYF. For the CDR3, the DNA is TGTGCCAGCAGCCCCCAGGACGGGGACTACGAGCAGTACTTC.

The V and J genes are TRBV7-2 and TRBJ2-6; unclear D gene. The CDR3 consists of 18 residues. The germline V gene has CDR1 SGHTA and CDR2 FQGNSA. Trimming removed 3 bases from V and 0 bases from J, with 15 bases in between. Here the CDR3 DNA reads TGTGCCAGCAGCTTGTCCACAGTCGGTAGCTCTGGGGCCAACGTCCTGACTTTC. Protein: CASSLSTVGSSGANVLTF.

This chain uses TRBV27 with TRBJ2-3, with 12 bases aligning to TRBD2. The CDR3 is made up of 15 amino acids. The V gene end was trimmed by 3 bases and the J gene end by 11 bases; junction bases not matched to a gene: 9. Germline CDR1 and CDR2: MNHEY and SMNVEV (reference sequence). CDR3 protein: CASSLTSGGPEWQYF. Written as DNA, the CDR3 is TGTGCCAGCAGTTTGACTAGCGGGGGCCCAGAGTGGCAGTATTTT.

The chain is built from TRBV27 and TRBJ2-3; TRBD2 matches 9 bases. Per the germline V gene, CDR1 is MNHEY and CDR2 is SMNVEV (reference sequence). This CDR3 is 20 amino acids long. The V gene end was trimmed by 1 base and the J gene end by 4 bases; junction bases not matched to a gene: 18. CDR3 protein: CASSLLRVTKHVAGADTQYF. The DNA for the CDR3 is TGTGCCAGCAGTTTATTGAGAGTAACAAAACACGTAGCGGGGGCAGATACGCAGTATTTT.

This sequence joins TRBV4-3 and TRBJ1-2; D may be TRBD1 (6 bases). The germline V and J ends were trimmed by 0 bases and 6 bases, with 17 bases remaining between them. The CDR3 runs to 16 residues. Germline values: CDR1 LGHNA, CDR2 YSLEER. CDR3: CASSQDQGLGGDGYTF. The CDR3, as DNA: TGCGCCAGCAGCCAAGATCAAGGGCTAGGGGGGGATGGCTACACCTTC.

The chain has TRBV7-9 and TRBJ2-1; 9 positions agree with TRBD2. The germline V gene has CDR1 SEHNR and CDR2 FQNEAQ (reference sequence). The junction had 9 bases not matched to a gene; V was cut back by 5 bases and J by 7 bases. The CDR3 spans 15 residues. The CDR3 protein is CASSTGSSGRNEQFF. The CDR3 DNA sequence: TGTGCCAGCAGCACGGGGTCCAGCGGGAGGAATGAGCAGTTCTTC.

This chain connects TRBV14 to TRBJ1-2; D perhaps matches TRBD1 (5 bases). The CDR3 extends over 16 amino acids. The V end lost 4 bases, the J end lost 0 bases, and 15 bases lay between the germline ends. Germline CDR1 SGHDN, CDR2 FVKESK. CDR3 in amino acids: CASSPAGGATNYGYTF. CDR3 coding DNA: TGTGCCAGCAGCCCCGCGGGAGGGGCCACTAACTATGGCTACACCTTC. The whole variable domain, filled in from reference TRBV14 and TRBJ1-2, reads EAGVTQFPSHSVIEKGQTVTLRCDPISGHDNLYWYRRVMGKEIKFLLHFVKESKQDESGMPNNRFLAERTGGTYSTLKVQPAELEDSGVYFCASSPAGGATNYGYTFGSGTRLTVV.

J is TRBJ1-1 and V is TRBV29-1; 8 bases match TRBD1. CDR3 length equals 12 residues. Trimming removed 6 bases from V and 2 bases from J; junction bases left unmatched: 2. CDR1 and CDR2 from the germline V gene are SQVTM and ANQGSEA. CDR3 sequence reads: CSVDRGNTEAFF. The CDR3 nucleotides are TGCAGCGTCGACAGGGGAAACACTGAAGCTTTCTTT.

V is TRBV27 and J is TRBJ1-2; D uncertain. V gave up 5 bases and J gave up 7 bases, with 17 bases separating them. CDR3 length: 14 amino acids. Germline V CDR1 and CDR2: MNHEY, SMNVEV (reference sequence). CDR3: CASSTNSALFGYTF. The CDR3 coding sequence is TGTGCCAGCAGTACCAACTCCGCCCTCTTTGGCTACACCTTC.